A single sample is the source of the 24 T cell receptor beta chains below, sequenced in a study of graft-versus-host responses after intestinal transplantation. The table came from immunoSEQ multiplex PCR; TCRdb's copy has only in-frame clones and leaves some out. Among approximately 5,000 clones, roughly 65% were seen once, and the ten largest hold about 30%. Both intraepithelial and lamina propria lymphocytes were released by processing graft tissue. The sequencing here drew on ileum tissue, taken approximately 310 days after intestinal transplant. Receptors were obtained from a human patient who received an intestinal transplant, so some T cells may come from the graft donor.

The chain recombines TRBV28 with TRBJ1-5, with D hard to call. Trimming shortened V by 8 bases and J by 1 base, and 6 bases separated the two germline ends. The CDR3 spans 12 residues. Germline V CDR1 and CDR2: MDHEN, SYDVKM. The CDR3 sequence: CASSWSNQPQHF. The CDR3 coding sequence is TGTGCCAGCTCATGGAGCAATCAGCCCCAGCATTTT.

The chain employs TRBV11-2 and TRBJ2-5; 7 bases are a match to TRBD2. The J segment lost 5 bases and the V segment lost 3 bases, leaving 9 bases of the junction unmatched. CDR1 SGHAT and CDR2 FQNNGV come from the germline V gene. This CDR3 is built from 15 residues. Here the CDR3 reads CASSFRAGVGETQYF. The DNA of the CDR3 is TGTGCCAGCAGCTTCAGGGCGGGAGTGGGGGAGACCCAGTACTTC.

The V and J genes are TRBV13 and TRBJ1-1; D is ambiguous. This CDR3 spans 12 amino acids. Germline V gives CDR1 PRHDT, CDR2 FYEKMQ (reference sequence). Trimming pared 0 bases from V and 8 bases from J, leaving 7 bases between. CDR3: CASSLGGLEAFF. The CDR3 bases are TGTGCCAGCAGCTTAGGCGGGTTAGAAGCTTTCTTT.

Here the CDR3 reads CASSLQGSEPQHF. CDR3 in DNA: TGCGCCAGCAGCTTGCAGGGTTCAGAGCCCCAGCATTTT. The chain uses TRBV5-1 and TRBJ1-5; maybe TRBD1 (5 bases). Germline CDR1 is SGHRS and CDR2 is YFSETQ. Trimming shortened V by 1 base and J by 8 bases, and 10 bases separated the two germline ends. The CDR3 contains 13 residues.

This clone was recorded once. This chain connects TRBV18 to TRBJ1-2, with TRBD1 identical over 11 bases. This CDR3 is built from 16 residues. Trimming took 2 bases from V and 8 from J; bases not matched to a gene: 10. From germline, CDR1 is KGHSH and CDR2 LQKENI. This CDR3 is CASSPSVGQGARGYTF. CDR3 nucleotides: TGTGCCAGCTCACCAAGTGTTGGACAGGGGGCGCGAGGCTACACCTTC.

This chain uses TRBV7-2 with TRBJ1-5; TRBD1 matches at 7 bases. V shed 4 bases, J shed 7 bases, and the junction held 4 bases outside the gene matches. The CDR3 is 13 residues long. The germline V gene has CDR1 SGHTA and CDR2 FQGNSA. The CDR3 DNA follows: TGTGCCAGCAGCTCAGACAGGGTACAGCCCCAGCATTTT. This sequence encodes CASSSDRVQPQHF.

The J gene is TRBJ2-5, the V gene TRBV6-1; TRBD2 matches 8 bases. V was pared by 3 bases and J by 3 bases, with 9 bases of the junction left unmatched. This CDR3 spans 16 amino acids. The V gene's germline CDR1 is MNHNS and CDR2 SASEGT. The CDR3 region is CASSEVSGGSEETQYF. DNA for the CDR3: TGTGCCAGCAGTGAGGTCAGCGGGGGCTCGGAAGAGACCCAGTACTTC.

This chain joins TRBV5-1 and TRBJ1-4, with TRBD1 matching 10 bases. Per the germline V gene, CDR1 is SGHRS and CDR2 is YFSETQ. J lost 8 bases, V lost 4 bases, and 5 bases had no gene match. This CDR3 has 14 residues. In DNA form, the CDR3 reads TGCGCCAGCAGCCTTGGGACAGGGGCAGAAAAACTGTTTTTT. As protein: CASSLGTGAEKLFF.

V is TRBV28 and J is TRBJ2-7, with D tentatively TRBD1 (6 bases). CDR1 MDHEN and CDR2 SYDVKM come from the germline V gene. V was cut by 6 bases and J by 0 bases, with 12 bases left in between. The CDR3 spans 14 residues. The CDR3 bases are TGTGCCAGCAGGCGACAGGACAGCTCCTACGAGCAGTACTTC. Its translation is CASRRQDSSYEQYF.

This clone was found a few times. V and J are TRBV10-3 and TRBJ2-3; the D is unclear. V was clipped by 8 bases and J by 0 bases, with 15 bases between them. The CDR3 covers 15 residues. CDR1 ENHRY and CDR2 SYGVKD come from the germline V gene. CDR3 protein: CAIVSGGASTDTQYF. The CDR3 DNA sequence: TGTGCCATCGTTTCGGGCGGAGCTAGCACAGATACGCAGTATTTT.

The chain recombines TRBV7-3 with TRBJ2-3, with 7 bases that match TRBD1. The CDR3 has 14 amino acids. The junction had 10 bases not matched to a gene; V was cut back by 5 bases and J by 8 bases. Germline V gene data show CDR1 as SGHTA and CDR2 as FQGTGA. For the CDR3, the DNA is TGTGCCAGCAGCCTGGGACAGTTGGGGAGTACGCAGTATTTT. It is translated as CASSLGQLGSTQYF.

The sample holds a few counts of this clone. The chain recombines TRBV27 with TRBJ2-7; D is possibly TRBD1 (5 bases). Germline CDR1 and CDR2: MNHEY and SMNVEV (reference sequence). The V end was cut by 4 bases, the J end by 2 bases, with 6 bases between. The CDR3 runs to 12 residues. CDR3 sequence (DNA): TGTGCCAGCAGTTCCAGGGCCTACGAGCAGTACTTC. Encoded protein: CASSSRAYEQYF.

The J gene is TRBJ2-2, the V gene TRBV5-4, with 12 bases fitting TRBD2. This CDR3 is 16 amino acids long. V lost 2 bases to trimming and J lost 4 bases; unmatched junction nucleotides: 3. CDR1 and CDR2 (germline): SGHNT, YYREEE (reference sequence). The CDR3 DNA is TGTGCCAGCAGCTTAGGACTAGCGGGATCCACCGGGGAGCTGTTTTTT. Translated, it gives CASSLGLAGSTGELFF.

The genes are TRBV5-6 and TRBJ2-3; D is unresolved. Trimming pared 1 base from V and 2 bases from J, leaving 8 bases between. Germline V lookup: CDR1 SGHDT, CDR2 YYEEEE. This CDR3 contains 14 residues. Here the CDR3 DNA reads TGTGCCAGCAGCTTGTACTCATACACAGATACGCAGTATTTT. As protein: CASSLYSYTDTQYF.

Only one count was recorded for this clone. The chain couples TRBV12-5 to TRBJ1-2; 7 bases are a match to TRBD1. From germline, CDR1 is LGHNT and CDR2 FRNRAP. The CDR3 runs to 14 residues. J lost 6 bases, V lost 6 bases, and 10 bases had no gene match. The DNA for the CDR3 is TGTGCTAGTGGCCCCCCGGGACAGAGGCATGGCTACACCTTC. Translation: CASGPPGQRHGYTF.

CDR3 region: CASSYRTGSGNTIYF. As DNA, the CDR3 is TGCGCCAGCAGCTACCGGACAGGGTCAGGAAACACCATATATTTT. This rearrangement joins TRBV5-1 to TRBJ1-3; TRBD1 matches at 8 bases. The V gene end was trimmed by 3 bases and the J gene end by 4 bases; junction bases not matched to a gene: 6. Germline values: CDR1 SGHRS, CDR2 YFSETQ. The length of the CDR3 is 15 residues.

This chain uses TRBV7-9 with TRBJ1-2, with TRBD1 as a possible D gene (5 bases). CDR1 and CDR2 (germline): SEHNR, FQNEAQ (reference sequence). V was shortened by 4 bases and J by 2 bases, with 11 bases between the two germline ends. This CDR3 contains 14 residues. The CDR3 loop is CASSSTDRNYGYTF. The CDR3 region has the DNA TGTGCCAGCAGCTCAACAGACAGAAACTATGGCTACACCTTC.

This clone was seen more than once but under ten times. V gene TRBV19 combines with J gene TRBJ2-2; TRBD2 agrees at 14 bases. Germline loops: CDR1 LNHDA, CDR2 SQIVND (reference sequence). The V gene end was trimmed by 5 bases and the J gene end by 3 bases; junction bases not matched to a gene: 5. The CDR3 spans 17 residues. CDR3 nucleotides: TGTGCCAGTAGTTGGACTAGCGGGGGGCCCGACACCGGGGAGCTGTTTTTT. Encoded protein: CASSWTSGGPDTGELFF.

The rearrangement links TRBV4-2 to TRBJ2-1; no clear D. Trimming took off 2 bases at V and 2 bases at J, with 16 bases between the two ends. Per the germline V gene, CDR1 is LGHNA and CDR2 is YNFKEQ. The CDR3 runs 17 residues. The CDR3 here is CASSQTFRLRTYNEQFF. The CDR3 coding sequence is TGTGCCAGCAGCCAAACTTTCCGACTCAGGACCTACAATGAGCAGTTCTTC.

The J gene is TRBJ2-1, the V gene TRBV27; 15 nucleotides match TRBD2. This CDR3 comprises 22 residues. The germline gives CDR1 MNHEY, CDR2 SMNVEV (reference sequence). V gave up 4 bases and J gave up 1 base; unmatched junction bases: 17. The CDR3 nucleotides are TGTGCCAGCAGTTCAATTGATCTGAGGACTAGCGGGAGGGCCGCATCCTACAATGAGCAGTTCTTC. As protein: CASSSIDLRTSGRAASYNEQFF.

V usage is TRBV5-4 and J usage is TRBJ2-7; 9 bases align to TRBD1. V lost 3 bases, J lost 6 bases, and 7 bases stayed unmatched. The germline CDR1 and CDR2 sequences are SGHNT and YYREEE (reference sequence). There are 14 residues in the CDR3. The CDR3 sequence is CASSSRDRDSEQYF. CDR3 nucleotides: TGTGCCAGCAGCTCCCGGGACAGGGATTCCGAGCAGTACTTC.

The chain uses TRBV29-1 and TRBJ2-7, with a weak D call TRBD1 (5 bases). Between the trimmed V and J ends, which lost 3 bases and 2 bases, there was a span of 11 bases. Germline V gives CDR1 SQVTM, CDR2 ANQGSEA. CDR3 length: 13 residues. The CDR3 nucleotides read TGCAGCGTTGAGACAGACAGACCCTACGAGCAGTACTTC. This encodes CSVETDRPYEQYF.

The rearrangement joins TRBV5-1 to TRBJ1-4; D perhaps matches TRBD1 (6 bases). The CDR3 has 15 amino acids. V was clipped by 3 bases and J by 3 bases, with 12 bases between them. Germline V gene data show CDR1 as SGHRS and CDR2 as YFSETQ. The CDR3 region has the DNA TGCGCCAGCAGCTCTGTGACAGGTTCTAATGAAAAACTGTTTTTT. Translating it yields CASSSVTGSNEKLFF.

For this clone: The junction shows a germline mismatch at one end, possibly a read error. The chain carries TRBV6-5 and TRBJ2-1; TRBD2 matches 8 bases. CDR1 and CDR2 (germline): MNHEY, SVGAGI. CDR3 length: 15 residues. Here the CDR3 DNA reads TGTGCCAGCAGCGAAAGCGGGAGCTCCTACAATGGGCAGTTCTTC. It is translated as CASSESGSSYNGQFF.